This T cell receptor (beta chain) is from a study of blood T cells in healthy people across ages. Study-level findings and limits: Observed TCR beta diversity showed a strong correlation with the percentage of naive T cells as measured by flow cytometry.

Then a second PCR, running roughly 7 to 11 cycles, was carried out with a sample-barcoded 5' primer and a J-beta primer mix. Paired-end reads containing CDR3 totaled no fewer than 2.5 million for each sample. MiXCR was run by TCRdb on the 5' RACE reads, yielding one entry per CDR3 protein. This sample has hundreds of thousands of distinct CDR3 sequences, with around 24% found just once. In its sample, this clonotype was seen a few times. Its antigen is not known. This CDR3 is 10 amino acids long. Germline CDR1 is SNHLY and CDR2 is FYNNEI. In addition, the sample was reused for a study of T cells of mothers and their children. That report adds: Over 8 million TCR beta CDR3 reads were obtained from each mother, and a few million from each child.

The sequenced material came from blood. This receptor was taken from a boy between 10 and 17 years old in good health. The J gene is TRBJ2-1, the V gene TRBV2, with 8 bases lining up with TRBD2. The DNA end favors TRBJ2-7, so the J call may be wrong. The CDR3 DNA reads TGTGCCAGCCGGGGGGGAGAGCAGTACTTC. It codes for CASRGGEQYF.